Sequencing of this TCR beta chain was carried out in a study of blood T cell repertoires in COVID-19. CDR3 length equals 13 residues. In germline, CDR1 is MNHNY, CDR2 SVGAGI (reference sequence). V lost 8 bases to trimming and J lost 7 bases, with 15 bases between them. Everyone who took part was about 18 to 90 years old, and they came from 20 to 25 US areas. Participants classified as exposed had met a COVID-19 case within 2 weeks before study entry. Repertoires were generated with immunoSEQ multiplex PCR, while TCRdb's copy carries only in-frame clones and drops some. The data show about 320,000 clones, with roughly 90% seen just once and about 4% held by the top ten.

The sequenced sample consisted of PBMCs or T cells enriched from blood (not recorded which). This receptor was taken from a woman between 25 and 40 years old who had been exposed to COVID-19. The chain carries TRBV6-6 and TRBJ1-5, with a weak D call TRBD1 (5 bases). CDR3 nucleotide sequence: TGTGCCAGCGGACACGGGGGTGTCCAGCCCCAGCATTTT. Translation gives CASGHGGVQPQHF.